This T cell receptor beta chain stems from a study of T-cell reconstitution after alpha-beta-depleted transplantation in children. This clonotype was picked up many times. The ends were cut back, 0 bases at V and 2 bases at J, with 7 bases in the middle. CDR3 length: 14 amino acids. Germline lookup yields CDR1 SGHTA and CDR2 FQGNSA. This sample's TCRbeta library carried unique molecular identifier barcodes. One entry per CDR3 protein results from TCRdb running MiXCR on the PCR reads. In the table there are about 230,000 distinct CDR3 sequences, around 8.9% of which are singletons. This chain uses TRBV7-2 with TRBJ2-5, with no clear D. The receptor was derived from a human donor who donated a stem cell graft to a child with SCID. The source material was PBMCs from the stem cell graft donor, sampled from the stem cell graft. CDR3 sequence reads: CASSLAWEQETQYF. CDR3 nucleotides: TGTGCCAGCAGCTTAGCCTGGGAACAAGAGACCCAGTACTTC.